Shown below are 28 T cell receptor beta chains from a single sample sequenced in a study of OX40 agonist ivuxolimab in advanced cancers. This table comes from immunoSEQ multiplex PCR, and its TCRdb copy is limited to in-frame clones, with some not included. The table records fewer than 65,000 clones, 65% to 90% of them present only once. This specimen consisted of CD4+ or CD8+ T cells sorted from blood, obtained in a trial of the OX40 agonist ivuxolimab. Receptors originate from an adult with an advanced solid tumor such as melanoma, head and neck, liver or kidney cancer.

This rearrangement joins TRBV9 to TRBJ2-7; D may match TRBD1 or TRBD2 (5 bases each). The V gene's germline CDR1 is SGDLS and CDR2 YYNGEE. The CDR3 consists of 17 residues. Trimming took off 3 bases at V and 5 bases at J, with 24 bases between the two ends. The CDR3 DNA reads TGTGCCAGCAGCGCTTACGGGATAGGGGCAGGGATACACGAGCAGTACTTC. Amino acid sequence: CASSAYGIGAGIHEQYF.

The CDR3 nucleotides read TGTGCCACCAGCGGGGGTAGCGGGAGCGAGCACACCGGGGAGCTGTTTTTT. Protein product: CATSGGSGSEHTGELFF. The J gene is TRBJ2-2, the V gene TRBV15; TRBD2 matches 9 bases. Germline CDR1 LNHNV, CDR2 YYDKDF (reference sequence). The CDR3 length is 17 residues. J gave up 3 bases and V 5 bases, and 10 bases lay outside the gene matches.

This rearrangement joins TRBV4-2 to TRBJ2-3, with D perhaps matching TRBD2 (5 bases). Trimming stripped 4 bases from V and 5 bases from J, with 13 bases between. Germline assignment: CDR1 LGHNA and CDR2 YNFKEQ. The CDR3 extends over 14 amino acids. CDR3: CASSPGLRGDTQYF. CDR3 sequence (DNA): TGTGCCAGCAGCCCGGGCTTACGGGGAGATACGCAGTATTTT.

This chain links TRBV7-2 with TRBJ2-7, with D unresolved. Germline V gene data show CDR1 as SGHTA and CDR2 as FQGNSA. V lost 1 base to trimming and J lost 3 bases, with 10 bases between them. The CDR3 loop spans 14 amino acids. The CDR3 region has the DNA TGTGCCAGCAGCTTAGGTCCGGGCCGCTACGAGCAGTACTTC. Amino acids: CASSLGPGRYEQYF.

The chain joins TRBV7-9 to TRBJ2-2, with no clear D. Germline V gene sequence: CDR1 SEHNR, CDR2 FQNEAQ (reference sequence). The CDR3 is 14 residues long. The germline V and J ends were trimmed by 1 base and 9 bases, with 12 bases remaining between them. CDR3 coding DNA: TGTGCCAGCAGCTTAGGGGGAACCCACCGGGAGCTGTTTTTT. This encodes CASSLGGTHRELFF.

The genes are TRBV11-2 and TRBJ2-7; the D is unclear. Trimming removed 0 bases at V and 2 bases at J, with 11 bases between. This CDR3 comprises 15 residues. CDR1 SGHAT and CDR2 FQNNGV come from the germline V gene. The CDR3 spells CASSLDWVHTYEQYF. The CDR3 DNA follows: TGTGCCAGCAGCTTAGACTGGGTGCACACCTACGAGCAGTACTTC.

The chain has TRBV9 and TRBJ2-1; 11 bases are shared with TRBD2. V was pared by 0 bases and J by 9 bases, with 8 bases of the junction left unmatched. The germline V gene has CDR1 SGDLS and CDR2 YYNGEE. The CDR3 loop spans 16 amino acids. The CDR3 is CASSVGGTSGPVEQFF. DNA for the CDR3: TGTGCCAGCAGCGTAGGGGGGACTAGCGGCCCCGTTGAGCAGTTCTTC. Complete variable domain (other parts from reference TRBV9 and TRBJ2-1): DSGVTQTPKHLITATGQRVTLRCSPRSGDLSVYWYQQSLDQGLQFLIQYYNGEERAKGNILERFSAQQFPDLHSELNLSSLELGDSALYFCASSVGGTSGPVEQFFGPGTRLTVL.

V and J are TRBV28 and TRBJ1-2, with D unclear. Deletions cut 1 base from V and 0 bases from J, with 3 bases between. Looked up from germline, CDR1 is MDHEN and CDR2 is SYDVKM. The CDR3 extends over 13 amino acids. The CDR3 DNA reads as TGTGCCAGCAGTTTATACCCTAACTATGGCTACACCTTC. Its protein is CASSLYPNYGYTF.

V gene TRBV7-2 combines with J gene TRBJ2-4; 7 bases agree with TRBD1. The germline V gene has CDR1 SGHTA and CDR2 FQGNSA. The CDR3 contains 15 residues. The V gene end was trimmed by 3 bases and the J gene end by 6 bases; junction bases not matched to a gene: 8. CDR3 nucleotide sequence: TGTGCCAGCAGCTTGGGGGACAGTTGGCGAAACATTCAGTACTTC. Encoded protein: CASSLGDSWRNIQYF. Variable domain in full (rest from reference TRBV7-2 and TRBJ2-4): GAGVSQSPSNKVTEKGKDVELRCDPISGHTALYWYRQSLGQGLEFLIYFQGNSAPDKSGLPSDRFSAERTGGSVSTLTIQRTQQEDSAVYLCASSLGDSWRNIQYFGAGTRLSVL.

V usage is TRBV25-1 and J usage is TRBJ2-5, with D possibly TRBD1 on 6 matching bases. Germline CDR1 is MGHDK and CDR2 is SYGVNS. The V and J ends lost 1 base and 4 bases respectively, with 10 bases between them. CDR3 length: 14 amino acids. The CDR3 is CASSEFGGGETQYF. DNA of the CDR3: TGTGCCAGCAGTGAATTTGGGGGCGGAGAGACCCAGTACTTC.

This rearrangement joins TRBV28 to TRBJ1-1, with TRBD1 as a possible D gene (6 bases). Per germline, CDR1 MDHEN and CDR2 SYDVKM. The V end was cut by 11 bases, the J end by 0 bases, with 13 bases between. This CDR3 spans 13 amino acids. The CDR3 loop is CASHRAMNTEAFF. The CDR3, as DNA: TGTGCCTCACACAGGGCAATGAACACTGAAGCTTTCTTT.

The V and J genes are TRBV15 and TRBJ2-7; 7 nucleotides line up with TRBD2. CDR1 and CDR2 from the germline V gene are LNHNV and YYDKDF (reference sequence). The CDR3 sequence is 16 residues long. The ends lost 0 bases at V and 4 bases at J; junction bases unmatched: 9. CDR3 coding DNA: TGTGCCACCAGCAGAGAGTCTGCGGGACTATCATACGAGCAGTACTTC. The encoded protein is CATSRESAGLSYEQYF.

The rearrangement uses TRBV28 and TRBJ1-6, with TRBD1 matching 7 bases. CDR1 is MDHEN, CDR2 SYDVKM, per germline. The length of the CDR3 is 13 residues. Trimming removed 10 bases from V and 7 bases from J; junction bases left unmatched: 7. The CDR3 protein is CATHYRGNSPLHF. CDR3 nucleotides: TGTGCCACCCATTACAGGGGCAATTCACCCCTCCACTTT.

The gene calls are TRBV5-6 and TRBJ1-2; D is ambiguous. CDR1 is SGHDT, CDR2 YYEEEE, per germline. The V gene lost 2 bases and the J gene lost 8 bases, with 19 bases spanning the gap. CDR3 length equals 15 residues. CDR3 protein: CASSFGPVGNMGYTF. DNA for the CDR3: TGTGCCAGCAGCTTCGGTCCGGTGGGTAATATGGGCTACACCTTC.

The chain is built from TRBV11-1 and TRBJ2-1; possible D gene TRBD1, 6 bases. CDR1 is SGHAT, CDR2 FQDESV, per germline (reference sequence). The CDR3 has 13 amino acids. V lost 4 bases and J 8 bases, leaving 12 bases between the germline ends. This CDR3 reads CASSSPRGDEQFF. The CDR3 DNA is TGTGCCAGCAGCTCCCCCAGGGGCGATGAGCAGTTCTTC.

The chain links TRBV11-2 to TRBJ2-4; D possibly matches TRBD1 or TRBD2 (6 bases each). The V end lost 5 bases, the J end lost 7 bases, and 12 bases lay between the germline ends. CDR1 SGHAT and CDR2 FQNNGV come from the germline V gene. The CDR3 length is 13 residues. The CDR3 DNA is TGTGCCAGCAGCCCCAGGAGGGGGAACATTCAGTACTTC. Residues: CASSPRRGNIQYF.

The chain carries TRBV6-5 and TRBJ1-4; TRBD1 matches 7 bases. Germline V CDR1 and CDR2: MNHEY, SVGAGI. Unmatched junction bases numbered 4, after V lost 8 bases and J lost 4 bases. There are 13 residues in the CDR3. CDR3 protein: CASSGTVNEKLFF. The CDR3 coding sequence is TGTGCCAGCTCCGGGACAGTTAATGAAAAACTGTTTTTT.

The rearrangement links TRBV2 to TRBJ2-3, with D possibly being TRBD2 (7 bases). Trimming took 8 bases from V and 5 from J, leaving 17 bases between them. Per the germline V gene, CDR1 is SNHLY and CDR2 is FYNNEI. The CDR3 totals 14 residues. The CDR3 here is CASSVSGGLDTQYF. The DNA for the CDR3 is TGTGCCAGCTCTGTATCGGGGGGCCTAGATACGCAGTATTTT.

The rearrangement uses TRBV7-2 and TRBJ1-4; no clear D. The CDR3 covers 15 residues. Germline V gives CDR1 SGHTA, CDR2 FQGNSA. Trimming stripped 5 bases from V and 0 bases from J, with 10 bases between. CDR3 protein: CASSPQAATNEKLFF. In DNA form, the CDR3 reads TGTGCCAGCAGCCCGCAGGCCGCAACTAATGAAAAACTGTTTTTT.

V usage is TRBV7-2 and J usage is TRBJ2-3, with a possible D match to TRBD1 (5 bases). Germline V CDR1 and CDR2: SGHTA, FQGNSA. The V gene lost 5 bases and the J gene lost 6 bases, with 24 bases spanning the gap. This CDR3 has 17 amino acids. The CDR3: CASSPRRWLGVLDTQYF. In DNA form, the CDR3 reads TGTGCCAGCAGCCCCAGACGATGGCTAGGGGTATTGGATACGCAGTATTTT.

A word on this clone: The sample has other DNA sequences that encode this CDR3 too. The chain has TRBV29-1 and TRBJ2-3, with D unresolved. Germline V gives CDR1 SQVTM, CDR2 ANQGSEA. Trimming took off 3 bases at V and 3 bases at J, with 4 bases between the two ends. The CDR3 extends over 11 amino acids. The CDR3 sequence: CSVESTDTQYF. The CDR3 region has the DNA TGCAGCGTTGAGAGTACAGATACGCAGTATTTT.

CDR3 bases: TGTGCCAGCAGTTCAGGGGGGATGAGGAACGAGCAGTACTTC. This sequence encodes CASSSGGMRNEQYF. This rearrangement joins TRBV28 to TRBJ2-7, with D possibly being TRBD1 (7 bases). This CDR3 spans 14 amino acids. Trimming took 4 bases from V and 5 from J, leaving 15 bases between them. Germline CDR1 reads MDHEN; CDR2 reads SYDVKM.

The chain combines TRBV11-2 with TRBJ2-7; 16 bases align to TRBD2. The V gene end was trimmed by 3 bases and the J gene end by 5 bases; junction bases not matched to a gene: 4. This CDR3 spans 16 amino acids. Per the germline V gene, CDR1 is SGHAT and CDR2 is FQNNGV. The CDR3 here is CASSLGTSGRADEQYF. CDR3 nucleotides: TGTGCCAGCAGCTTGGGGACTAGCGGGAGGGCCGACGAGCAGTACTTC.

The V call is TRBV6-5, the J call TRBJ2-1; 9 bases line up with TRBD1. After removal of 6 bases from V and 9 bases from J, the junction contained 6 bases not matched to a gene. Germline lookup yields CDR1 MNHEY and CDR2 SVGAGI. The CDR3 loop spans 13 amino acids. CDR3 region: CASRRQGGSEQFF. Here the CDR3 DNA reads TGTGCCAGCAGAAGACAGGGGGGGAGTGAGCAGTTCTTC.

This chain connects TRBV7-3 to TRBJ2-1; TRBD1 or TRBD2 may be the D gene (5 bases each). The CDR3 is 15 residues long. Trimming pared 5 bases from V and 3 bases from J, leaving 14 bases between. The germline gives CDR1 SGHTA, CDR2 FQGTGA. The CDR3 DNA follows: TGTGCCAGCAGCACAGACGGGACGGTCTACAATGAGCAGTTCTTC. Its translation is CASSTDGTVYNEQFF. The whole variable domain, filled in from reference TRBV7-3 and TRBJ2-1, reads GAGVSQTPSNKVTEKGKYVELRCDPISGHTALYWYRQSLGQGPEFLIYFQGTGAADDSGLPNDRFFAVRPEGSVSTLKIQRTERGDSAVYLCASSTDGTVYNEQFFGPGTRLTVL.

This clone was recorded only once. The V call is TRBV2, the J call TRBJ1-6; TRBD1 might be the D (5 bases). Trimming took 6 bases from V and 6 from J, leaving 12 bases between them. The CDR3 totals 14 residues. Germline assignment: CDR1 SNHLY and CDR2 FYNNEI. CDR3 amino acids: CASSSGSRNSPLHF. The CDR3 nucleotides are TGTGCCAGCAGCTCAGGGTCCCGTAATTCACCCCTCCACTTT.

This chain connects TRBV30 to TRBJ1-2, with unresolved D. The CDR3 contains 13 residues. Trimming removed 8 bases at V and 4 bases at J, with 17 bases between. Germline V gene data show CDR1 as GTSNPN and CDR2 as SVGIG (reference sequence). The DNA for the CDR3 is TGTGCCGGTAAGGGTAGCGGGAGCTATGGCTACACCTTC. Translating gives CAGKGSGSYGYTF.

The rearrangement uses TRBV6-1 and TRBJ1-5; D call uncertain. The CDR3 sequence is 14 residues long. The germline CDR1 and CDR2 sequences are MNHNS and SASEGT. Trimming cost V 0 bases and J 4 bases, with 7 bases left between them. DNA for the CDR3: TGTGCCAGCAGTGAAGCAGGGTGGAATCAGCCCCAGCATTTT. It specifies CASSEAGWNQPQHF.